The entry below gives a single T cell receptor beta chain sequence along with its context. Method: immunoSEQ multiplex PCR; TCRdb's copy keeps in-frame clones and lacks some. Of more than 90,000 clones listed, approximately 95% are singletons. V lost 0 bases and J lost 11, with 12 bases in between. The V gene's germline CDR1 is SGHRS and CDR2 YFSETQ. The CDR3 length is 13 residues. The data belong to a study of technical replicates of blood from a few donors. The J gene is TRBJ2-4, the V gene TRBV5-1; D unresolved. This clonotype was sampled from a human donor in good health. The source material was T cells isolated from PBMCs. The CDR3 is CASSLAGRSFQYF. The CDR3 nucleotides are TGCGCCAGCAGCTTGGCGGGTCGCTCATTTCAGTACTTC.